The 15 T cell receptor beta chains reported below all come from one sample, sequenced in a study of early T cells in non-severe SARS-CoV-2 infection. MiXCR, applied by TCRdb to the 5' RACE reads, yields one record per CDR3 protein. In the table there are under 65,000 distinct CDR3 sequences, 13% of which are singletons. Sequenced here: whole blood, sampled at baseline. Receptors originate from an adult who was a healthcare worker with PCR-confirmed SARS-CoV-2 infection or an uninfected control (not recorded which).

This clonotype was picked up one time. The genes are TRBV30 and TRBJ2-7; no clear D gene. Germline loops: CDR1 GTSNPN, CDR2 SVGIG (reference sequence). The V gene lost 5 bases and the J gene lost 2 bases, with 16 bases spanning the gap. The CDR3 runs 14 residues. The CDR3 sequence is CAWGRHLSTYEQYF. DNA of the CDR3: TGTGCCTGGGGCCGACATCTAAGTACCTACGAGCAGTACTTC.

This clonotype came up many times. The chain couples TRBV19 to TRBJ2-6, with D hard to call. Germline CDR1 is LNHDA and CDR2 is SQIVND (reference sequence). CDR3 length: 18 amino acids. V lost 1 base, J lost 4 bases, and 17 bases lay in between. The CDR3 loop is CASSIVTGHGSGANVLTF. CDR3 in DNA: TGTGCCAGTAGTATAGTGACGGGCCACGGTTCCGGGGCCAACGTCCTGACTTTC.

This clonotype was seen repeatedly, ten times or more. The rearrangement links TRBV28 to TRBJ1-5; D uncertain. The CDR3 extends over 9 amino acids. In germline, CDR1 is MDHEN, CDR2 SYDVKM. The ends were cut back, 10 bases at V and 10 bases at J, with 8 bases in the middle. CDR3: CATRKPQHF. DNA for the CDR3: TGTGCCACCCGCAAACCCCAGCATTTT. The full variable domain, its missing parts supplied by reference TRBV28 and TRBJ1-5, is DVKVTQSSRYLVKRTGEKVFLECVQDMDHENMFWYRQDPGLGLRLIYFSYDVKMKEKGDIPEGYSVSREKKERFSLILESASTNQTSMYLCATRKPQHFGDGTRLSIL.

This clonotype was counted a few times. The chain has TRBV4-2 and TRBJ1-2; D unclear. The CDR3 runs 14 residues. V lost 0 bases and J lost 4, with 9 bases in between. Germline V CDR1 and CDR2: LGHNA, YNFKEQ. In DNA form, the CDR3 reads TGTGCCAGCAGCCAAGAGGGCTTAGTCTATGGCTACACCTTC. It is translated as CASSQEGLVYGYTF.

This clonotype was seen only a few times. V is TRBV6-5 and J is TRBJ2-1; D is uncertain. CDR1 is MNHEY and CDR2 is SVGAGI in the germline V gene. The CDR3 sequence is 16 residues long. Trimming took 2 bases from V and 5 from J, leaving 16 bases between them. The CDR3 sequence: CASSYQMVNDHNEQFF. The CDR3 coding sequence is TGTGCCAGCAGTTACCAGATGGTTAATGACCACAATGAGCAGTTCTTC.

CDR3: CASSSKGRKKNIQYF. CDR3 sequence (DNA): TGTGCCAGCAGCTCGAAAGGACGGAAGAAAAACATTCAGTACTTC. The chain uses TRBV7-9 and TRBJ2-4; D is unclear. V shed 4 bases and J shed 4 bases, with 14 bases lying between them. Per the germline V gene, CDR1 is SEHNR and CDR2 is FQNEAQ (reference sequence). The CDR3 runs 15 residues. The whole variable domain, remainder taken from reference TRBV7-9 and TRBJ2-4, is DTGVSQNPRHKITKRGQNVTFRCDPISEHNRLYWYRQTLGQGPEFLTYFQNEAQLEKSRLLSDRFSAERPKGSFSTLEIQRTEQGDSAMYLCASSSKGRKKNIQYFGAGTRLSVL.

This clonotype was picked up a small number of times. The rearrangement joins TRBV11-2 to TRBJ2-1; tentatively, D is TRBD2 (5 bases). From germline, CDR1 is SGHAT and CDR2 FQNNGV. V dropped 8 bases and J dropped 7 bases, with 12 bases sitting between them. The CDR3 covers 12 residues. CDR3 nucleotides: TGTGCCAGCCAATCTCCGGGGAATGAGCAGTTCTTC. This codes for CASQSPGNEQFF.

The rearrangement joins TRBV5-1 to TRBJ1-4; maybe TRBD1 (5 bases). The V gene lost 0 bases and the J gene lost 4 bases, with 16 bases spanning the gap. Germline CDR1 reads SGHRS; CDR2 reads YFSETQ. The CDR3 is made up of 17 amino acids. In nucleotides, the CDR3 is TGCGCCAGCAGCTTGGATCTGGGGGACGGTGATAATGAAAAACTGTTTTTT. It codes for CASSLDLGDGDNEKLFF.

The chain couples TRBV6-5 to TRBJ1-2; no clear D gene. Germline CDR1 and CDR2: MNHEY and SVGAGI. V lost 4 bases and J 6 bases, leaving 21 bases between the germline ends. This CDR3 has 16 amino acids. The CDR3 bases are TGTGCCAGCAGTTGGAACTTCCAAGGAGTCTTGGATGGCTACACCTTC. Protein: CASSWNFQGVLDGYTF.

This clonotype was detected only a few times. The chain joins TRBV20-1 to TRBJ2-3; D remains ambiguous. Germline V gene sequence: CDR1 DFQATT, CDR2 SNEGSKA (reference sequence). CDR3 size: 16 residues. Trimming cost V 3 bases and J 0 bases, with 16 bases left between them. CDR3 sequence reads: CSASLLSGSSTDTQYF. The CDR3 coding sequence is TGCAGTGCTAGTCTCCTTTCAGGATCGAGCACAGATACGCAGTATTTT.

This clonotype was observed a handful of times. This sequence may be a read error, since a much larger clone differs from it by one base. The CDR3 loop is CASSWTDNEQFF. The CDR3 nucleotides read TGTGCCAGCAGCTGGACAGACAATGAGCAGTTCTTC. The rearrangement links TRBV9 to TRBJ2-1, with D possibly being TRBD1 (6 bases). This CDR3 spans 12 amino acids. Germline values: CDR1 SGDLS, CDR2 YYNGEE. Between the trimmed V and J ends, which lost 4 bases and 5 bases, there was a span of 7 bases.

This clonotype was seen a single time. In this CDR3 the conserved last residue, phenylalanine or tryptophan, is missing, so a read error is likely. The rearrangement links TRBV20-1 to TRBJ2-7; 9 nucleotides match TRBD1. Germline V gene data show CDR1 as DFQATT and CDR2 as SNEGSKA (reference sequence). The CDR3 extends over 14 amino acids. V lost 5 bases to trimming and J lost 2 bases; unmatched junction nucleotides: 7. CDR3: CSAGGQGRAYEQYS. CDR3 nucleotides: TGCAGTGCTGGAGGACAGGGGAGAGCCTACGAGCAGTACTCC.

The V and J genes are TRBV4-2 and TRBJ1-2; no clear D gene. V gave up 1 base and J gave up 0 bases, with 9 bases separating them. The CDR3 contains 15 residues. From germline, CDR1 is LGHNA and CDR2 YNFKEQ. This CDR3 is CASSQVDAANYGYTF. CDR3 nucleotide sequence: TGTGCCAGCAGCCAAGTCGACGCCGCTAACTATGGCTACACCTTC.

The chain recombines TRBV24-1 with TRBJ2-5, with 16 nucleotides matching TRBD2. The CDR3 totals 18 residues. Trimming cost V 4 bases and J 10 bases; bases outside gene matches: 14. Germline lookup yields CDR1 KGHDR and CDR2 SFDVKD. The CDR3 is CATSDTGLAGGPKDGQYF. Written as DNA, the CDR3 is TGTGCCACCAGTGACACGGGACTAGCGGGAGGGCCTAAAGATGGCCAGTACTTC.

V gene TRBV11-2 combines with J gene TRBJ2-1; 9 positions match TRBD2. Germline V lookup: CDR1 SGHAT, CDR2 FQNNGV. The CDR3 is made up of 15 amino acids. V was pared by 6 bases and J by 6 bases, with 9 bases of the junction left unmatched. The CDR3 coding sequence is TGTGCCAGCAGTCGCGGGGGGGCCATGGGCAATGAGCAGTTCTTC. This translates into CASSRGGAMGNEQFF. The full variable domain, its missing parts supplied by reference TRBV11-2 and TRBJ2-1, is EAGVAQSPRYKIIEKRQSVAFWCNPISGHATLYWYQQILGQGPKLLIQFQNNGVVDDSQLPKDRFSAERLKGVDSTLKIQPAKLEDSAVYLCASSRGGAMGNEQFFGPGTRLTVL.